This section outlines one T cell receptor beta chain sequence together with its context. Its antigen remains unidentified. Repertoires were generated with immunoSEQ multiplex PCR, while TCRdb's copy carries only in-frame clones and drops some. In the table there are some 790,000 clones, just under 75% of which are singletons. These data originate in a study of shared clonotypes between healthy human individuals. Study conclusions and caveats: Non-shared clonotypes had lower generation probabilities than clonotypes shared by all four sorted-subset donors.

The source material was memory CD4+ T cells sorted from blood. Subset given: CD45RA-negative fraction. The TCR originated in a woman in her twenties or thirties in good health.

The CDR3 sequence is CAWSEPGNTIYF. CDR3 DNA sequence: TGTGCCTGGAGTGAACCCGGAAACACCATATATTTT. The chain carries TRBV30 and TRBJ1-3, with D unclear. Between the trimmed V and J ends, which lost 1 base and 4 bases, there was a span of 5 bases. The CDR3 extends over 12 amino acids. Per germline, CDR1 GTSNPN and CDR2 SVGIG (reference sequence).